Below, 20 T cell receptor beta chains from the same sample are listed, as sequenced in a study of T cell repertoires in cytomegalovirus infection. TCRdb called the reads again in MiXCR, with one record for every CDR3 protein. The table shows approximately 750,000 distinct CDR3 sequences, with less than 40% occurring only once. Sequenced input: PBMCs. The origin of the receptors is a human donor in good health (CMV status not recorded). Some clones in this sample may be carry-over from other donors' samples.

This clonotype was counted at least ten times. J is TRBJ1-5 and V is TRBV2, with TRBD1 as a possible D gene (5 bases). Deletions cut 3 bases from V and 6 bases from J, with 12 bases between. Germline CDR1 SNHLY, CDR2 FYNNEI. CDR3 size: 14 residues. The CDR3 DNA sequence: TGTGCCAGCAGTGACGACAGACACCTTCAGCCCCAGCATTTT. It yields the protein CASSDDRHLQPQHF.

The CDR3 nucleotides are TGTGCCAGCAGTTTATTCCAAACGAGCAATCAGCCCCAGCATTTT. This sequence encodes CASSLFQTSNQPQHF. The rearrangement joins TRBV28 to TRBJ1-5; D is undetermined. This CDR3 region has 15 residues. V lost 1 base, J lost 1 base, and 8 bases lay in between. Germline values: CDR1 MDHEN, CDR2 SYDVKM.

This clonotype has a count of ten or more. The CDR3 coding sequence is TGTGCCAGCAGCTTAGCGGCAAGGGGGGAGTGGAGGTACACCGGGGAGCTGTTTTTT. This translates into CASSLAARGEWRYTGELFF. The chain is built from TRBV7-8 and TRBJ2-2, with D tentatively TRBD1 or TRBD2 (6 bases each). The CDR3 is 19 amino acids. Trimming cost V 0 bases and J 3 bases, with 20 bases left between them. Germline loops: CDR1 SGHVS, CDR2 FQNEAQ.

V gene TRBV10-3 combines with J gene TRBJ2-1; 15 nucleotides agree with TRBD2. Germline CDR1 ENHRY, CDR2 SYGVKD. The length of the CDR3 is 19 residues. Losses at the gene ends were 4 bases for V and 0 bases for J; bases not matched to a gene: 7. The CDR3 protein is CAISARTSGRVSSYNEQFF. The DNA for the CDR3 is TGTGCCATCAGTGCGAGGACTAGCGGGAGGGTAAGCTCCTACAATGAGCAGTTCTTC.

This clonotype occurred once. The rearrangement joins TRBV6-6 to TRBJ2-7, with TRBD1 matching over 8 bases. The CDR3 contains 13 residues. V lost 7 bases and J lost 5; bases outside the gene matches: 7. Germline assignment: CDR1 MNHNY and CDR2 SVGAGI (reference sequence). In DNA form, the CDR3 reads TGTGCCAGCATCGCAGGGGGCGGGCACGAGCAGTACTTC. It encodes CASIAGGGHEQYF.

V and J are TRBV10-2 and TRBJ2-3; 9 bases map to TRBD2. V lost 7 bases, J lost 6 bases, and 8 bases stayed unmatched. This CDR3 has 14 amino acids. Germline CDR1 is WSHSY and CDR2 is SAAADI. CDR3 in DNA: TGCGCCAGCACCTCGGGACTAGCAGCCGATACGCAGTATTTT. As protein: CASTSGLAADTQYF.

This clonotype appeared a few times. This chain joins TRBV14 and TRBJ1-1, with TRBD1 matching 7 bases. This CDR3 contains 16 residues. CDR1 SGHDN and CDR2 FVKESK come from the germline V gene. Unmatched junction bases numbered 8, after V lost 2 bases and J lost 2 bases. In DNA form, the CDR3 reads TGTGCCAGCAGCCAACTGACAGGGAGGCTCAACACTGAAGCTTTCTTT. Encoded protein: CASSQLTGRLNTEAFF.

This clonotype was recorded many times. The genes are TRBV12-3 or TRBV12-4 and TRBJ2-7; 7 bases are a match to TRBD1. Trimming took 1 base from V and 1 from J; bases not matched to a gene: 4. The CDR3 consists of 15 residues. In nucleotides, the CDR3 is TGTGCCAGCAGTTTAGACAGGGGCCGGTCCTACGAGCAGTACTTC. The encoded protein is CASSLDRGRSYEQYF.

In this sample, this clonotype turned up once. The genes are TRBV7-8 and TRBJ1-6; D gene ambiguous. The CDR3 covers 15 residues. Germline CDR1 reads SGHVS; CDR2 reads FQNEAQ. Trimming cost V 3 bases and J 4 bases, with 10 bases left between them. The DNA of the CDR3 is TGTGCCAGCAGCTTTCGGACGGAATATAATTCACCCCTCCACTTT. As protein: CASSFRTEYNSPLHF. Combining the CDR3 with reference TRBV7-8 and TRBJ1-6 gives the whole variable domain GAGVSQSPRYKVAKRGQDVALRCDPISGHVSLFWYQQALGQGPEFLTYFQNEAQLDKSGLPSDRFFAERPEGSVSTLKIQRTQQEDSAVYLCASSFRTEYNSPLHFGNGTRLTVT.

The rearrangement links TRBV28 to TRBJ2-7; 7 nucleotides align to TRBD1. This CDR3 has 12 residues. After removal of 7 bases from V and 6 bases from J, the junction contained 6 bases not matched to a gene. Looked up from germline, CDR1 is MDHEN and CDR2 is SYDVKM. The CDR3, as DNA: TGTGCCAGCACCCAGACAGGGTTCGAGCAGTACTTC. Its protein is CASTQTGFEQYF.

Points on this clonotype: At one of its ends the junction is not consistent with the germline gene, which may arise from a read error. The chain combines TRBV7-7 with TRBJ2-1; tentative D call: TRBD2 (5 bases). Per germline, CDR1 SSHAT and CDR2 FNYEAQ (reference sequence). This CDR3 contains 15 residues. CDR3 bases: TGTGCTAGCAGCCCTTCCCCTAGGACTGTCAATGAGCAGTTCTTC. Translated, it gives CASSPSPRTVNEQFF.

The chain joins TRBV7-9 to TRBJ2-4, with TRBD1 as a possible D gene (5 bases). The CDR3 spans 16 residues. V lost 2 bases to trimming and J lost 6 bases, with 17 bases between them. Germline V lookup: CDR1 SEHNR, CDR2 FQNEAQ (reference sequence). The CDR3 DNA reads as TGTGCCAGCAGCTTAATGCGCGCCGACAGTTTAAACATTCAGTACTTC. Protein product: CASSLMRADSLNIQYF.

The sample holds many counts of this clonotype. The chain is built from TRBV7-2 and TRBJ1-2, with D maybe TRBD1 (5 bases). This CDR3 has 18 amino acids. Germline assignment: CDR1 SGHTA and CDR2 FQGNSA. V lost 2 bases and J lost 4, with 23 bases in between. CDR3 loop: CASSLPHGGEGTLYGYTF. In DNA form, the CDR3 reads TGTGCCAGCAGCTTACCGCACGGGGGAGAAGGGACTCTCTATGGCTACACCTTC. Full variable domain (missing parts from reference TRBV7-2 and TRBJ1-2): GAGVSQSPSNKVTEKGKDVELRCDPISGHTALYWYRQSLGQGLEFLIYFQGNSAPDKSGLPSDRFSAERTGGSVSTLTIQRTQQEDSAVYLCASSLPHGGEGTLYGYTFGSGTRLTVV.

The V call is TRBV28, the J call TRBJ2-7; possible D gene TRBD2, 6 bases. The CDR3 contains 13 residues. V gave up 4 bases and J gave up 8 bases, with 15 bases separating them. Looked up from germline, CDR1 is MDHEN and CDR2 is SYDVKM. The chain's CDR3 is CASSSPFLAQQYF. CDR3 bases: TGTGCCAGCAGTTCCCCCTTCCTAGCGCAGCAGTACTTC.

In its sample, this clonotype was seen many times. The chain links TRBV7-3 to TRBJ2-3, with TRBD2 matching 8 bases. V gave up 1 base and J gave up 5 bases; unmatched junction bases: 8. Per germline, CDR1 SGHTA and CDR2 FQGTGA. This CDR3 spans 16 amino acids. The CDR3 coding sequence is TGTGCCAGCAGCTTAAGTGGACAGCGGGGGCAAGATACGCAGTATTTT. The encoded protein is CASSLSGQRGQDTQYF.

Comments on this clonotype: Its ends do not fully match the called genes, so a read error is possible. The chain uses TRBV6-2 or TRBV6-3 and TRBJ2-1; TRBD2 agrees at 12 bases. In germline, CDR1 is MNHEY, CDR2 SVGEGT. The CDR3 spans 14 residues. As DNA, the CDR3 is TGTGCCAGCAGTTTCTTACAGACTAGCGGGAGCGAGCTCTTC. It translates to CASSFLQTSGSELF.

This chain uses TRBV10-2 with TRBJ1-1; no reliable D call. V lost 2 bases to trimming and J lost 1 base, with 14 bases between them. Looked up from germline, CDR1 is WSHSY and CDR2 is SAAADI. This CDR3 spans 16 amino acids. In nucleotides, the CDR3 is TGCGCCAGCAGTGAGATCAGTAACCGATGGAACACTGAAGCTTTCTTT. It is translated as CASSEISNRWNTEAFF.

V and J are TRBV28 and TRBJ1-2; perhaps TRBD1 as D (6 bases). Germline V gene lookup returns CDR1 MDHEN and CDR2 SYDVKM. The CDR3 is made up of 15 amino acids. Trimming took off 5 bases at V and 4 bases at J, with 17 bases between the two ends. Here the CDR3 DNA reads TGTGCCAGCAGTCCCCCCACAAGGGGGTTCTATGGCTACACCTTC. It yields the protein CASSPPTRGFYGYTF.

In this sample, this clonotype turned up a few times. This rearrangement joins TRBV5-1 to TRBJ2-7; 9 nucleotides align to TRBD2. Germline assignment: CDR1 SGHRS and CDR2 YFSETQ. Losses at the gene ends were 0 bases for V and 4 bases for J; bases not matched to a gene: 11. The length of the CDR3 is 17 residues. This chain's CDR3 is CASSLGPQLAGVYEQYF. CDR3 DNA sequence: TGCGCCAGCAGCTTGGGCCCTCAACTAGCGGGCGTTTACGAGCAGTACTTC.

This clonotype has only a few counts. CDR3 in amino acids: CSANLAGGSTDTQYF. As DNA, the CDR3 is TGCAGTGCTAACCTAGCGGGAGGTAGCACAGATACGCAGTATTTT. The chain recombines TRBV20-1 with TRBJ2-3; 11 nucleotides align to TRBD2. Looked up from germline, CDR1 is DFQATT and CDR2 is SNEGSKA (reference sequence). V gave up 4 bases and J gave up 0 bases; unmatched junction bases: 3. The CDR3 is made up of 15 amino acids.